Here is one T cell receptor (beta chain) with its context. Its antigen is as yet unknown. UMI-tagged TRB cDNA libraries were built via 5' RACE. TCRdb reworked the 5' RACE reads into one entry per CDR3 protein, no DNA. The sample data list roughly 50,000 distinct CDR3 sequences. The sample belongs to a study of CXCR3-negative and CXCR3-positive naive CD8 T cells. Findings of the study overall: More hydrophobic TRB CDR3s were found in CXCR3-positive naive cells than in CXCR3-negative naive cells.

The clonotype comes from a human donor in good health. Some clones in this sample may be carry-over from other donors' samples. The sample was naive CXCR3+ CD8+ T cells from blood. As to subset: CD45RO-CCR7+CD27+CD95- naive CD8+ T cells expressing CXCR3 (TNR3+).

CDR3 in amino acids: CASSSAGARYF. This rearrangement joins TRBV7-6 to TRBJ2-7. The germline CDR1 and CDR2 sequences are SGHVS and FNYEAQ. The CDR3 runs to 11 residues.